This T cell receptor (beta chain) emerged from a study of blood T cells in healthy people across ages. V shed 6 bases and J 5 bases; nucleotides not matched to a gene: 6. The length of the CDR3 is 15 residues. Through a sample-barcoded 5' primer and a J-beta primer mix, a second PCR was run for 7 to 11 cycles. MiXCR, run by TCRdb on the 5' RACE reads, gives a single entry per CDR3 protein. The sample has hundreds of thousands of distinct CDR3 sequences; about 20% are singletons. The chain recombines TRBV12-3 or TRBV12-4 with TRBJ2-1, with 11 positions matching TRBD2. Sequenced: blood. The clonotype was recovered from a man in his 70s in good health. The CDR3 here is CASRVSGGANNEQFF. CDR3 sequence (DNA): TGTGCCAGCAGGGTTAGCGGGGGGGCAAACAATGAGCAGTTCTTC.